Presented here are 24 T cell receptor beta chains from one specimen sequenced in a study of T cells in women clearing cervical HPV infection. Sequenced by immunoSEQ multiplex PCR; TCRdb stores in-frame clones only, minus some. The table lists tens of thousands of clones. Sequenced material: blood buffy coat. These receptors were collected from a woman between 18 and 70 years old with a cervical HPV16 infection that either progressed to CIN3+ or cleared (not recorded which).

Incomplete CDR3 DNA: TGCAGTGCTAGAGAAGTCGGTTACAATGAG. It is translated as CSAREVGYNE. The full CDR3 reads CSAREVGYNEQFF. The chain is built from TRBV20-1 and TRBJ2-1; D remains ambiguous. The read comes to an end 3 residues before the CDR3 does, leaving the germline J gene to fill in the end. The length of the CDR3 is 13 residues. V was pared by 0 bases and J by 4 bases, with 7 bases between. From germline, CDR1 is DFQATT and CDR2 SNEGSKA (reference sequence).

As concerns this clone: With the read ending 3 residues before the CDR3 end, the germline J gene is used to fill in that end. This chain links TRBV30 with TRBJ2-7; D is perhaps TRBD1 (5 bases). V dropped 5 bases and J dropped 3 bases, with 11 bases sitting between them. Germline V gene lookup returns CDR1 GTSNPN and CDR2 SVGIG (reference sequence). CDR3 size: 12 residues. The CDR3 region is CAWDTDNYEQYF. The sequenced part of the CDR3 DNA is TGTGCCTGGGACACGGACAACTACGAG.

On this clone: Coverage ceases 3 residues before the CDR3 finishes, and the germline J gene fills in the end. The chain joins TRBV18 to TRBJ2-2, with a possible D match to TRBD1 (6 bases). The ends were cut back, 1 base at V and 4 bases at J, with 10 bases in the middle. CDR1 and CDR2 (germline): KGHSH, LQKENI. This CDR3 is built from 15 residues. The CDR3 region is CASSPRQGSTGELFF. CDR3 bases read: TGTGCCAGCTCACCACGTCAGGGGTCCACCGGGGAG.

This clone is classed as medium-sized by frequency. The CDR3 end lies 3 residues beyond the end of the read and is filled in from the germline J gene. This chain joins TRBV19 and TRBJ2-6; possible D gene TRBD1, 5 bases. The CDR3 is 16 amino acids. CDR1 and CDR2 (germline): LNHDA, SQIVND (reference sequence). Trimming cost V 3 bases and J 2 bases, with 11 bases left between them. This CDR3 is CASSIERGTGANVLTF. CDR3 bases read: TGTGCCAGTAGTATTGAAAGGGGAACTGGGGCCAACGTC.

The sequenced CDR3 bases are TGCGCCAGCCCACGAGCGGGAGCCTTTAGCACAGATACG. Translated, it gives CASPRAGAFSTDT. The whole CDR3 sequence reads CASPRAGAFSTDTQYF. This chain connects TRBV10-2 to TRBJ2-3; the match to TRBD2 covers 8 bases. The CDR3 extends 3 residues past the end of the read, so its final part is completed from the germline J gene. This CDR3 comprises 16 residues. CDR1 WSHSY and CDR2 SAAADI come from the germline V gene. The junction had 10 bases not matched to a gene; V was cut back by 8 bases and J by 0 bases.

In regard to this clone: Sequencing ends 3 residues short of the CDR3 end; the germline J gene provides the rest. V gene TRBV20-1 combines with J gene TRBJ1-3; 8 positions agree with TRBD1. This CDR3 comprises 13 residues. With V trimmed by 6 bases and J by 2 bases, 3 bases remained unmatched. Germline loops: CDR1 DFQATT, CDR2 SNEGSKA (reference sequence). CDR3 DNA (partial): TGCAGTGCGCCACAGGGGGCTGGAAACACC. Its protein product is CSAPQGAGNT. The entire CDR3 reads CSAPQGAGNTIYF.

As to this clone: From the germline J gene comes the end of the CDR3, since the read stops 3 residues before it. The rearrangement links TRBV7-9 to TRBJ1-4; TRBD1 aligns across 7 bases. The CDR3 is 15 residues long. V was pared by 5 bases and J by 7 bases, with 10 bases of the junction left unmatched. Germline loops: CDR1 SEHNR, CDR2 FQNEAQ (reference sequence). CDR3 amino acids: CASSVPGTAIEKLFF. The sequenced part of the CDR3 DNA is TGTGCCAGCAGCGTACCCGGGACAGCGATTGAAAAA.

Points on this clone: The read halts 3 residues ahead of the CDR3 end, with the missing end drawn from the germline J gene. The rearrangement joins TRBV20-1 to TRBJ2-3, with 9 bases matching TRBD2. The V gene end was trimmed by 5 bases and the J gene end by 0 bases; junction bases not matched to a gene: 3. This CDR3 region has 14 residues. Germline V gene lookup returns CDR1 DFQATT and CDR2 SNEGSKA (reference sequence). The CDR3 DNA, read in part, is TGCAGTGCTCGACTAGCGGATAGCACAGATACG. Its translation is CSARLADSTDT. The full CDR3 protein reads CSARLADSTDTQYF.

In regard to this clone: The missing CDR3 end, 3 residues past where the read stops, is filled in from the germline J gene. The V gene is TRBV28, the J gene TRBJ2-5; 13 nucleotides align to TRBD2. With V trimmed by 6 bases and J by 4 bases, 8 bases remained unmatched. Per the germline V gene, CDR1 is MDHEN and CDR2 is SYDVKM. The CDR3 runs 16 residues. The CDR3 DNA, read in part, is TGTGCCAGCAGGGACGGGACTAGCGGGATCAGAGAGACC. Amino acid sequence: CASRDGTSGIRET. The CDR3 in full is CASRDGTSGIRETQYF.

A word on this clone: The read falls 3 residues short of the CDR3 end, and the missing part is taken from the germline J gene. V gene TRBV7-2 combines with J gene TRBJ1-2; D gene ambiguous. Germline V gives CDR1 SGHTA, CDR2 FQGNSA. V shed 1 base and J shed 3 bases, with 6 bases lying between them. The CDR3 runs 13 residues. CDR3 DNA (partial): TGTGCCAGCAGCTTAGGCCCAGACTATGGC. It codes for CASSLGPDYG. The entire CDR3 protein reads CASSLGPDYGYTF.

On this clone: The read terminates 3 residues ahead of where the CDR3 ends, so the germline J gene completes it. This chain connects TRBV7-3 to TRBJ2-5; 13 positions agree with TRBD2. This CDR3 region has 16 residues. The V and J ends lost 5 bases and 1 base, in that order; junction bases with no gene match: 4. From germline, CDR1 is SGHTA and CDR2 FQGTGA. CDR3 protein: CASSPGLAGVQETQYF. CDR3 DNA (partial): TGTGCCAGCAGCCCAGGACTAGCGGGGGTCCAAGAGACC.

In regard to this clone: The read finishes 3 residues shy of the CDR3 end, and the germline J gene is used to complete it. The chain is built from TRBV11-3 and TRBJ2-1; perhaps TRBD2 as D (7 bases). The V end lost 3 bases, the J end lost 9 bases, and 9 bases lay between the germline ends. Germline V lookup: CDR1 SGHNT, CDR2 YENEEA. The CDR3 is 12 amino acids. CDR3 sequence reads: CASSFAGAEQFF. Incomplete CDR3 DNA: TGTGCCAGCAGCTTTGCGGGGGCTGAG.

To note about this clone: The read stops 3 residues short of the end of the CDR3; the missing end is completed from the germline J gene. Other DNA sequences in this sample translate to the same CDR3. This chain connects TRBV20-1 to TRBJ1-4; 7 bases fit TRBD1. Germline V gene data show CDR1 as DFQATT and CDR2 as SNEGSKA (reference sequence). The trim removed 6 bases at V and 7 bases at J, leaving 14 bases unmatched. This CDR3 has 15 residues. The DNA read from the CDR3 is TGCAGTGCACGGACGACCAGGGGGGAGGCTGAAAAA. Amino acid sequence: CSARTTRGEAEK. The complete CDR3 protein is CSARTTRGEAEKLFF.

Measured by frequency, this clone is medium-sized. The read stops 3 residues short of the end of the CDR3; the missing end is completed from the germline J gene. The V gene is TRBV20-1, the J gene TRBJ1-1; D possibly corresponds to TRBD1 (5 bases). Trimming pared 5 bases from V and 2 bases from J, leaving 18 bases between. This CDR3 has 15 amino acids. CDR1 is DFQATT, CDR2 SNEGSKA, per germline (reference sequence). CDR3 DNA, as far as it was read: TGCAGTGCTCCCGATTTATCAGGGCTTAACACTGAA. Translated: CSAPDLSGLNTE. The CDR3, in full, reads CSAPDLSGLNTEAFF.

On this clone itself: Within the sample, other DNA sequences also encode this same CDR3. CDR3 region: CASSEGQGNSPLHF. The covered CDR3 bases are TGTGCCAGCAGTGAAGGACAGGGAAATTCACCC. V and J are TRBV6-4 and TRBJ1-6, with TRBD1 matching over 8 bases. Read data end 3 residues before the CDR3 end; the end is taken from the germline J gene. Trimming cost V 3 bases and J 7 bases; bases outside gene matches: 2. Germline CDR1 reads MRHNA; CDR2 reads SNTAGT. The CDR3 loop spans 14 amino acids.

As to this clone: The read gets to within 3 residues of the CDR3 end, and the germline J gene fills in the rest. This chain uses TRBV6-1 with TRBJ1-2; the D gene is possibly TRBD1 (5 bases). The CDR3 is 14 residues long. The V gene's germline CDR1 is MNHNS and CDR2 SASEGT. The sequenced CDR3 bases are TGTGCCAGCAGTGTTACCAAGACAGTCCCCGGC. Its protein is CASSVTKTVPG. The full CDR3 protein is CASSVTKTVPGYTF.

In regard to this clone: The read ends 3 residues before the CDR3 terminus; that terminus is restored from the germline J gene. The genes are TRBV20-1 and TRBJ1-1; 8 bases match TRBD1. Germline V gene sequence: CDR1 DFQATT, CDR2 SNEGSKA (reference sequence). The junction had 4 bases not matched to a gene; V was cut back by 4 bases and J by 6 bases. This CDR3 region has 12 residues. The CDR3 spells CSANTGGAEAFF. The part of the CDR3 DNA that was read is TGCAGTGCTAACACAGGGGGGGCTGAA.

Remarks on this clone: Coverage ceases 3 residues before the CDR3 finishes, and the germline J gene fills in the end. J is TRBJ1-1 and V is TRBV5-1; 7 bases match TRBD1. The length of the CDR3 is 17 residues. The V segment lost 0 bases and the J segment 0 bases; nucleotides outside the gene matches: 8. Germline V CDR1 and CDR2: SGHRS, YFSETQ. The CDR3 protein is CASSLAEGRGVNTEAFF. The CDR3 DNA, read in part, is TGCGCCAGCAGCTTGGCCGAGGGCAGGGGGGTGAACACTGAA.

To note about this clone: One end of the junction fails to match germline, which may point to a read error. The CDR3 goes on 3 residues after the read ends, and that part is filled in from the germline J gene. V is TRBV6-1 and J is TRBJ1-3; no clear D gene. The CDR3 sequence is 15 residues long. CDR1 is MNHNS and CDR2 is SASEGT in the germline V gene. CDR3 DNA, as far as it was read: TGTGCCAGCAGAGAAGGTACATTCTCTGGAAACACC. Translating gives CASREGTFSGNT. The entire CDR3 reads CASREGTFSGNTIYF.

About this clone: The observed sequence ends 3 residues before the CDR3 terminus, with the missing tail filled in from the germline J gene. The rearrangement joins TRBV19 to TRBJ1-2; D remains unclear. CDR1 LNHDA and CDR2 SQIVND come from the germline V gene (reference sequence). The ends were cut back, 6 bases at V and 0 bases at J, with 8 bases in the middle. The CDR3 has 13 amino acids. The chain's CDR3 is CASSTPANYGYTF. The covered CDR3 bases are TGTGCCAGTAGCACCCCAGCTAACTATGGC.

Notes on this clone: The read ends 3 residues before the CDR3 terminus; that terminus is restored from the germline J gene. The V gene is TRBV20-1, the J gene TRBJ1-1; D call uncertain. This CDR3 region has 12 residues. The V gene's germline CDR1 is DFQATT and CDR2 SNEGSKA (reference sequence). The germline V and J ends were trimmed by 1 base and 4 bases, with 7 bases remaining between them. The DNA read from the CDR3 is TGCAGTGCTAGAGGTTCTTCCACTGAA. Translating it yields CSARGSSTE. The whole CDR3 protein reads CSARGSSTEAFF.

Note on this clone: The CDR3 is cut off 3 residues early in the read; its end comes from the germline J gene. The chain couples TRBV11-3 to TRBJ2-5, with no clear D. CDR1 is SGHNT, CDR2 YENEEA, per germline. V was trimmed by 4 bases and J by 1 base, leaving 13 bases between them. This CDR3 spans 15 amino acids. The CDR3 bases that were read are TGTGCCAGCAGCTCGGAACCTAGAATCCAAGAGACC. This gives the protein CASSSEPRIQET. The full CDR3 protein reads CASSSEPRIQETQYF.

As to this clone: From the germline J gene comes the end of the CDR3, since the read stops 3 residues before it. The chain is built from TRBV29-1 and TRBJ2-7, with a possible D match to TRBD2 (6 bases). With 3 bases removed from V and 3 bases from J, the gap between germline ends came to 6 bases. In germline, CDR1 is SQVTM, CDR2 ANQGSEA. The CDR3 spans 11 residues. CDR3 region: CSVDGGYEQYF. The part of the CDR3 DNA that was read is TGCAGCGTTGACGGGGGCTACGAG.

Note on this clone: The read terminates 3 residues ahead of where the CDR3 ends, so the germline J gene completes it. The chain recombines TRBV11-2 with TRBJ2-1, with D perhaps TRBD2 (6 bases). V lost 2 bases and J lost 8, with 13 bases in between. Germline CDR1 reads SGHAT; CDR2 reads FQNNGV. This CDR3 has 14 residues. The CDR3 spells CASSLLTGDYEQFF. The sequenced CDR3 bases are TGTGCCAGCAGCTTATTAACGGGGGATTATGAG.